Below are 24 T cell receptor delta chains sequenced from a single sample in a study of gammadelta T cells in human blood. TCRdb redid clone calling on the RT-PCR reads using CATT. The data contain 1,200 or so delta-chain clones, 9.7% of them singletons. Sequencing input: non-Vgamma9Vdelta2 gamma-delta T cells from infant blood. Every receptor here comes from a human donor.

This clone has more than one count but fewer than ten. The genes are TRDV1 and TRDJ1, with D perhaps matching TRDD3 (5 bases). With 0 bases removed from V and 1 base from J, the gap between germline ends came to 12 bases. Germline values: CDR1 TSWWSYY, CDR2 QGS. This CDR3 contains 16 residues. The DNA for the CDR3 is TGTGCTCTTGGGGAACTTCCGGGGGCCTCCACCGATAAACTCATCTTT. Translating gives CALGELPGASTDKLIF.

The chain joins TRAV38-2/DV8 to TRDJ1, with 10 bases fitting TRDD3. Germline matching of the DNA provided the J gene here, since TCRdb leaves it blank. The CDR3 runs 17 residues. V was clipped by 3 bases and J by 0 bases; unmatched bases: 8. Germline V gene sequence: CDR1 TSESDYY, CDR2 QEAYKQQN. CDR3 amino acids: CAYRKIRTGGYTDKLIF. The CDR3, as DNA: TGTGCTTATAGGAAGATTCGTACTGGGGGATACACCGATAAACTCATCTTT.

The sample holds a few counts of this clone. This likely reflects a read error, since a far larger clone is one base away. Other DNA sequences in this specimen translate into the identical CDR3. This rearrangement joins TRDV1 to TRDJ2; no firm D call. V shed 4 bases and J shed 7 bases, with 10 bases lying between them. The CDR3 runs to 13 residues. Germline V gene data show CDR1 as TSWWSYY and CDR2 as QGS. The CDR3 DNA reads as TGTGCTCTTGGGGCCAACGCGGGAGCACAACTCTTCTTT. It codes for CALGANAGAQLFF.

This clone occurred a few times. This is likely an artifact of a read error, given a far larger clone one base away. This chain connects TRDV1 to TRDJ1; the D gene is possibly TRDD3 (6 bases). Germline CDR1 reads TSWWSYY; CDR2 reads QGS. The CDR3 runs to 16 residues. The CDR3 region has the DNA TGTGCTCCTGGGGAACTCATGAGGGATAAATCCGATAAACTCATCTTT. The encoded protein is CAPGELMRDKSDKLIF.

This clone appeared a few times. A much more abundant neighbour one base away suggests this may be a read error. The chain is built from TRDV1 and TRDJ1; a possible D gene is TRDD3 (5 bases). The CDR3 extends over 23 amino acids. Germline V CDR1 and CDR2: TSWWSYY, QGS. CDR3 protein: CALGELVSQVVWDPPPYTNKLIF. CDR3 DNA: TGTGCTCTTGGGGAACTAGTCAGTCAAGTGGTATGGGATCCGCCCCCGTACACCAATAAACTCATCTTT.

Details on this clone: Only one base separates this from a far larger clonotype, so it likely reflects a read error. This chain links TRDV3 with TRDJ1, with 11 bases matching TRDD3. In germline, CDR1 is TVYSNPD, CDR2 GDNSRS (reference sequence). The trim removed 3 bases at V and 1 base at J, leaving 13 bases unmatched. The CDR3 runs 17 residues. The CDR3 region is CAFVTYWGIVFTDKLIF. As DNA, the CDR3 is TGTGCCTTCGTTACCTACTGGGGGATAGTGTTCACCGATAAACTCATCTTT.

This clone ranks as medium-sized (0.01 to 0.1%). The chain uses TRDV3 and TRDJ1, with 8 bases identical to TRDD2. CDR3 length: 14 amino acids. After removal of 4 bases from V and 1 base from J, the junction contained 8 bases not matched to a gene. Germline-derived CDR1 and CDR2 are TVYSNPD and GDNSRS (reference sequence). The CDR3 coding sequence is TGTGCCTCTTCCTACCACGCGCGCACCGATAAACTCATCTTT. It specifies CASSYHARTDKLIF.

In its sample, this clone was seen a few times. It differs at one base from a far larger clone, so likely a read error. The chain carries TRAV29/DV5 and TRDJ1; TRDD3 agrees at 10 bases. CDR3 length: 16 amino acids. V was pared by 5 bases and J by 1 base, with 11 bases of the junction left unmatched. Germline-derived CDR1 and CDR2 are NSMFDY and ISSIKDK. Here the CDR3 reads CAALFHWGISTDKLIF. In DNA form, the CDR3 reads TGTGCAGCGCTTTTCCACTGGGGGATCTCCACCGATAAACTCATCTTT.

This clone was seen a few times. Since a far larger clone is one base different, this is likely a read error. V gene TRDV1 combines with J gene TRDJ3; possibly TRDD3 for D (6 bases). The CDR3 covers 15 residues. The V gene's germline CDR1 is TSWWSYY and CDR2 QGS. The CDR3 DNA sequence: TGTGCTCTTGGGGACTACCCTACTGGGACCCCACAGATGTTTTTC. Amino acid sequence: CALGDYPTGTPQMFF.

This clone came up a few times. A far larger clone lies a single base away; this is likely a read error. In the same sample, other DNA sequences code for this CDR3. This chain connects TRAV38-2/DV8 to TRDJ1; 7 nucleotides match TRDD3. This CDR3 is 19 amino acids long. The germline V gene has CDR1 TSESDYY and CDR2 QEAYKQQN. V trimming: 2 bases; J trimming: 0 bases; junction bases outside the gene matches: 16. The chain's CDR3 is CAYRRLTRDTRQYTDKLIF. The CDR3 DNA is TGTGCTTATAGGAGGTTAACTCGGGATACACGACAATACACCGATAAACTCATCTTT.

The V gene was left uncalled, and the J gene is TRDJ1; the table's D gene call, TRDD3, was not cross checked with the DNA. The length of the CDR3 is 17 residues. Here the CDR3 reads CAAGLGDLRRYTDKLIF. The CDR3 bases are TGTGCTGCTGGTCTGGGGGACCTACGGAGGTACACCGATAAACTCATCTTT.

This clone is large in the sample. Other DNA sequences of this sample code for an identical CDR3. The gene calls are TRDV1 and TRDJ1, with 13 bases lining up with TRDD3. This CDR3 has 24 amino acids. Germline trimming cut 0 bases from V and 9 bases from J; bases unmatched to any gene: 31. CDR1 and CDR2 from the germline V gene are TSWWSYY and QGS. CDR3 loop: CALGELNPRPRKRPVLGDTVELIF. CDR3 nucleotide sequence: TGTGCTCTTGGGGAACTAAACCCCCGGCCCCGAAAACGCCCCGTACTGGGGGATACGGTGGAACTCATCTTT.

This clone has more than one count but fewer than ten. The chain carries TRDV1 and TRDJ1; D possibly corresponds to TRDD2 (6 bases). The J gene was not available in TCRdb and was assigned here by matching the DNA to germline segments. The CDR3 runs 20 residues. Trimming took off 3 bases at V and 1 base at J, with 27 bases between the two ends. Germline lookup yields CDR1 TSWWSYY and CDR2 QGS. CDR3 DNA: TGTGCTCTTGGGGAGAGGATTCCGAAAATTAGTCCCTTCCCCACCGATAAACTCATCTTT. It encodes CALGERIPKISPFPTDKLIF.

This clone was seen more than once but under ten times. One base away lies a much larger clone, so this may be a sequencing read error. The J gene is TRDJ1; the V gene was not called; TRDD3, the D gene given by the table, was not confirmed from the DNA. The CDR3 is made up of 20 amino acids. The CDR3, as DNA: TGTGCTGTGCCTCACGGCCTTCCTAACATACTGGGGGATACTCCCGATAAACTCATCTTT. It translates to CAVPHGLPNILGDTPDKLIF.

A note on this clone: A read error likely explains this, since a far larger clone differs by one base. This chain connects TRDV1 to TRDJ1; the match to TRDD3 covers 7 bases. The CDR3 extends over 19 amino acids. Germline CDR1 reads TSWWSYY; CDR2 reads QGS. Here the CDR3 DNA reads TGTGCTCTTGGGGAACTAGTACGGGATGGGGATAGCTACACCAATAAACTCATCTTT. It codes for CALGELVRDGDSYTNKLIF.

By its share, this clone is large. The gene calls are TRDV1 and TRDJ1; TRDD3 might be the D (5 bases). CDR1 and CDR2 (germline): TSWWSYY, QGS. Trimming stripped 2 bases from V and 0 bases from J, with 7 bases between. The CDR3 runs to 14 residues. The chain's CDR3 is CALGEGDNTDKLIF. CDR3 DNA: TGTGCTCTTGGGGAAGGGGACAACACCGATAAACTCATCTTT.

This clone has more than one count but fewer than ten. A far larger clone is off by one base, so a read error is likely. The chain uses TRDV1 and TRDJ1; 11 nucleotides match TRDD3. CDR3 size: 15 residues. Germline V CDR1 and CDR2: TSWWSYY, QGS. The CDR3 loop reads CALGEVSWGIRKRIF. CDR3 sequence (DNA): TGTGCTCTTGGGGAAGTAAGTTGGGGGATACGGAAACGCATCTTT.

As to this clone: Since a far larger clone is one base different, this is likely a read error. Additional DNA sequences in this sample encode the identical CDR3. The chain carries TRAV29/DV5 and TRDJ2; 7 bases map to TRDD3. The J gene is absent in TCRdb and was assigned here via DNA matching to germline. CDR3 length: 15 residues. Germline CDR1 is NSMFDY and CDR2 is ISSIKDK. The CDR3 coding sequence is TGTGCGGCATTCCGTACTGGGGTCCCGACAGCACAACTCTTCTTT. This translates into CAAFRTGVPTAQLFF. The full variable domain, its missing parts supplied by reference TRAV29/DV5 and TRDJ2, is DQQVKQNSPSLSVQEGRISILNCDYTNSMFDYFLWYKKYPAEGPTFLISISSIKDKNEDGRFTVFLNKSAKHLSLHIVPSQPGDSAVYFCAAFRTGVPTAQLFFGKGTQLIVEP.

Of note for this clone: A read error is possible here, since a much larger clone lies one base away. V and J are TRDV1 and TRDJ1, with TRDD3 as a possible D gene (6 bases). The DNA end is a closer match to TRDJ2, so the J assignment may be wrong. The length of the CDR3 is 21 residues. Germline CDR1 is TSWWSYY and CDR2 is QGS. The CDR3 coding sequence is TGTGCTCTTGGGGAACTTATTCGGGGGCCCATGGGGGTTCAGTACACCGATAAACTCTTCTTT. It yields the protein CALGELIRGPMGVQYTDKLFF.

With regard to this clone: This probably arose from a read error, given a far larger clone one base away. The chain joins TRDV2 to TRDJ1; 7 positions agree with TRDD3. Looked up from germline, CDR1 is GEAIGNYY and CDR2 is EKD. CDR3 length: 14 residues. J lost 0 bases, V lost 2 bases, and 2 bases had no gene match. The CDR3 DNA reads TGTGCCTGTGACATCGGGGGATACACCGATAAACTCATCTTT. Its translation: CACDIGGYTDKLIF.

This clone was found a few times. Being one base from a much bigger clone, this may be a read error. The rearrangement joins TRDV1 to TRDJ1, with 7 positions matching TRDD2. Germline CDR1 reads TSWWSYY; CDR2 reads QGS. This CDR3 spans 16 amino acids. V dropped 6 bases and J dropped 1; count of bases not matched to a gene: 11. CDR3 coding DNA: TGTGCTCTTGGCAAGGGTAATTCCTACTGCACCGATAAACTCATCTTT. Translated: CALGKGNSYCTDKLIF.

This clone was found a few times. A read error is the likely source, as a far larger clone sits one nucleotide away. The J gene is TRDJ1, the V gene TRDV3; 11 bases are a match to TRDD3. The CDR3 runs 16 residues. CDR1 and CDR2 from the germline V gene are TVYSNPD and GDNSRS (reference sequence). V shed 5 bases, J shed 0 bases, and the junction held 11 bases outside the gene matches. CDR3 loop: CAPPAGGYKYTDKLIF. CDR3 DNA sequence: TGTGCCCCCCCGGCTGGGGGATACAAGTACACCGATAAACTCATCTTT.

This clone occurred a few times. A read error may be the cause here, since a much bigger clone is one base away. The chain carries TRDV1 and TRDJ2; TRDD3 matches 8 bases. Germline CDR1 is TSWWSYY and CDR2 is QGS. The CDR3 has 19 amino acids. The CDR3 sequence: CALGAMPSLHWGGTTQLFF. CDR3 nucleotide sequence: TGTGCTCTTGGGGCGATGCCTTCCCTTCACTGGGGGGGGACAACACAACTCTTCTTT.

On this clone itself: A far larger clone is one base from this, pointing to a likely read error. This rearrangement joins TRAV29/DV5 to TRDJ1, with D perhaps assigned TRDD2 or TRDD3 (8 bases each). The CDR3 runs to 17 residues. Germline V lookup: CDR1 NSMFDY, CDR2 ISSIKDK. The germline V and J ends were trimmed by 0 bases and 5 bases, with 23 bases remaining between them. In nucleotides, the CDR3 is TGTGCAGCAAGCGCGCTTCCTACCTACTGGGGGGTGGATAAACTCATCTTT. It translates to CAASALPTYWGVDKLIF.